Shown below are 14 T cell receptor beta chains from a single sample sequenced in a study of cytomegalovirus exposure and HLA in healthy donors. Primers included in the PCR were 60 Vbeta and 13 Jbeta primers. Method: immunoSEQ multiplex PCR; TCRdb's copy keeps in-frame clones and lacks some. The data show about 140,000 clones, roughly 83% seen once. The sample comprised PBMCs. These receptors all come from a female donor in good health and CMV-seronegative.

The gene calls are TRBV7-9 and TRBJ1-4; D ambiguous. This CDR3 region has 13 residues. The V end was cut by 2 bases, the J end by 8 bases, with 9 bases between. Germline V gene sequence: CDR1 SEHNR, CDR2 FQNEAQ (reference sequence). DNA of the CDR3: TGTGCCAGCAGCTTATCTCAGTTGGAAAAACTGTTTTTT. Amino acids: CASSLSQLEKLFF.

This chain connects TRBV30 to TRBJ2-5; the match to TRBD2 covers 10 bases. Unmatched junction bases numbered 11, after V lost 4 bases and J lost 6 bases. Per germline, CDR1 GTSNPN and CDR2 SVGIG (reference sequence). CDR3 size: 15 residues. Here the CDR3 reads CAWTFDTSGMQTQYF. CDR3 DNA sequence: TGTGCCTGGACCTTCGATACTAGCGGGATGCAGACCCAGTACTTC.

V usage is TRBV6-5 and J usage is TRBJ1-2; D is perhaps TRBD1 (5 bases). V was trimmed by 4 bases and J by 6 bases, leaving 9 bases between them. The CDR3 spans 12 residues. Germline V gives CDR1 MNHEY, CDR2 SVGAGI. The CDR3 spells CASSWGGNGYTF. The CDR3, as DNA: TGTGCCAGCAGTTGGGGGGGTAATGGCTACACCTTC.

The chain uses TRBV5-1 and TRBJ1-2, with 7 bases matching TRBD1. The CDR3 runs 15 residues. The V segment lost 0 bases and the J segment 5 bases; nucleotides outside the gene matches: 7. Germline lookup yields CDR1 SGHRS and CDR2 YFSETQ. This CDR3 reads CASSLGGGGNYGYTF. DNA of the CDR3: TGCGCCAGCAGCTTGGGAGGAGGGGGCAATTATGGCTACACCTTC.

The chain combines TRBV7-9 with TRBJ2-5; D perhaps matches TRBD1 (5 bases). Trimming took 6 bases from V and 3 from J, leaving 11 bases between them. The CDR3 length is 13 residues. The germline gives CDR1 SEHNR, CDR2 FQNEAQ (reference sequence). The CDR3 nucleotides read TGTGCCAGCAGACCTCCGACAGAAGAGACCCAGTACTTC. This sequence encodes CASRPPTEETQYF. Together with reference TRBV7-9 and TRBJ2-5, the CDR3 gives the full variable domain: DTGVSQNPRHKITKRGQNVTFRCDPISEHNRLYWYRQTLGQGPEFLTYFQNEAQLEKSRLLSDRFSAERPKGSFSTLEIQRTEQGDSAMYLCASRPPTEETQYFGPGTRLLVL.

This clone was recorded once. The rearrangement links TRBV7-9 to TRBJ2-5; TRBD2 matches at 11 bases. The germline V gene has CDR1 SEHNR and CDR2 FQNEAQ (reference sequence). J was trimmed by 5 bases and V by 2 bases; bases with no gene match: 1. The CDR3 sequence is 14 residues long. The CDR3 DNA is TGTGCCAGCAGCTTAACTAGCGGGAGTGAGACCCAGTACTTC. It codes for CASSLTSGSETQYF. Using reference TRBV7-9 and TRBJ2-5 for the parts outside the CDR3, the full variable domain is DTGVSQNPRHKITKRGQNVTFRCDPISEHNRLYWYRQTLGQGPEFLTYFQNEAQLEKSRLLSDRFSAERPKGSFSTLEIQRTEQGDSAMYLCASSLTSGSETQYFGPGTRLLVL.

This clone was picked up one time. V usage is TRBV28 and J usage is TRBJ1-1, with TRBD1 as a possible D gene (6 bases). V lost 4 bases, J lost 1 base, and 13 bases lay in between. CDR3 length equals 15 residues. Germline-derived CDR1 and CDR2 are MDHEN and SYDVKM. This CDR3 reads CASSSPGTRNTEAFF. The CDR3, as DNA: TGTGCCAGCAGTTCGCCGGGGACACGGAACACTGAAGCTTTCTTT.

V is TRBV4-1 and J is TRBJ2-7, with D perhaps matching TRBD2 (6 bases). Germline V gene lookup returns CDR1 MGHRA and CDR2 YSYEKL. This CDR3 comprises 14 residues. V dropped 0 bases and J dropped 6 bases, with 12 bases sitting between them. Here the CDR3 DNA reads TGCGCCAGCAGCCAAGAGGGGGGTAGCCGCGAGCAGTACTTC. Translating it yields CASSQEGGSREQYF.

The chain links TRBV6-5 to TRBJ1-2; 12 nucleotides line up with TRBD1. The trim removed 9 bases at V and 8 bases at J, leaving 13 bases unmatched. In germline, CDR1 is MNHEY, CDR2 SVGAGI. This CDR3 spans 15 amino acids. The CDR3 sequence: CASHTPGQGARGYTF. The CDR3 coding sequence is TGTGCCAGTCATACCCCGGGACAGGGGGCGCGGGGCTACACCTTC.

The V gene is TRBV29-1, the J gene TRBJ1-2, with 10 bases aligning to TRBD1. The CDR3 length is 13 residues. V shed 7 bases, J shed 5 bases, and the junction held 7 bases outside the gene matches. Germline-derived CDR1 and CDR2 are SQVTM and ANQGSEA. For the CDR3, the DNA is TGCAGCGCACCGGGACAGGGGATATATGGCTACACCTTC. This encodes CSAPGQGIYGYTF.

This chain joins TRBV7-9 and TRBJ2-5, with a weak D call TRBD1 (5 bases). CDR1 and CDR2 from the germline V gene are SEHNR and FQNEAQ (reference sequence). The CDR3 extends over 14 amino acids. The ends were cut back, 6 bases at V and 5 bases at J, with 16 bases in the middle. The CDR3 DNA sequence: TGTGCCAGCAGTTCAGGGAATCCAGGGGAGACCCAGTACTTC. This codes for CASSSGNPGETQYF.

The rearrangement links TRBV25-1 to TRBJ1-2, with a possible D match to TRBD1 (6 bases). Trimming took 5 bases from V and 7 from J, leaving 20 bases between them. Germline V gene lookup returns CDR1 MGHDK and CDR2 SYGVNS. The CDR3 is 15 residues long. CDR3 sequence (DNA): TGTGCCAGCAGTCCCCCAGGCGCACGAGGGGGTGGCTACACCTTC. Encoded protein: CASSPPGARGGGYTF.

This chain uses TRBV27 with TRBJ1-4, with 8 bases identical to TRBD1. CDR1 and CDR2 from the germline V gene are MNHEY and SMNVEV (reference sequence). This CDR3 contains 13 residues. With V trimmed by 2 bases and J by 9 bases, 2 bases remained unmatched. The CDR3: CASSLTGGKKLFF. Written as DNA, the CDR3 is TGTGCCAGCAGTTTAACAGGGGGAAAAAAACTGTTTTTT.

This clone was detected once. This chain uses TRBV27 with TRBJ2-5, with D possibly being TRBD1 (6 bases). This CDR3 comprises 13 residues. Trimming cost V 6 bases and J 3 bases, with 11 bases left between them. Germline V gene lookup returns CDR1 MNHEY and CDR2 SMNVEV (reference sequence). CDR3 coding DNA: TGTGCCAGCAGGGATACAGGGAAAGAGACCCAGTACTTC. This sequence encodes CASRDTGKETQYF.